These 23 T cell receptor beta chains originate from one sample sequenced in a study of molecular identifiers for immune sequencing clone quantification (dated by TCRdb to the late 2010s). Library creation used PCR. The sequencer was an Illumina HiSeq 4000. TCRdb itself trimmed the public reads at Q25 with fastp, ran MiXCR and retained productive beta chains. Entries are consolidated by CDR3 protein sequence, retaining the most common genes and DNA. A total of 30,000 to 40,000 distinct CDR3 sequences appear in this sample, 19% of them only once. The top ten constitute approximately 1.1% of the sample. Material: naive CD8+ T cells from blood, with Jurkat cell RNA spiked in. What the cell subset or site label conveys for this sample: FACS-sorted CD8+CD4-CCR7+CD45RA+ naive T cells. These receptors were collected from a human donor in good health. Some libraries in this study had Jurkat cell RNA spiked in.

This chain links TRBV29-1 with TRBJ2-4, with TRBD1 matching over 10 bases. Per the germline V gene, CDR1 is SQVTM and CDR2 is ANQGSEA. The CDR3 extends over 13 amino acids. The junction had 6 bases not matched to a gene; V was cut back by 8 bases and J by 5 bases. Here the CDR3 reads CSILGTGENIQYF. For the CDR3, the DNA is TGCAGCATCCTGGGGACAGGGGAAAACATTCAGTACTTC.

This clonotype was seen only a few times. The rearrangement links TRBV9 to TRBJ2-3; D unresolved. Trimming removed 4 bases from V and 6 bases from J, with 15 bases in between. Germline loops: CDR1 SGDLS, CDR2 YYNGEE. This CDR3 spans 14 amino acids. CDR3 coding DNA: TGTGCCAGCAGCATAAGTAGGGCCCCGGATACGCAGTATTTT. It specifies CASSISRAPDTQYF.

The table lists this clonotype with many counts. DNA of the CDR3: TGCGCCAGCAGCCAAGATTGGGCAGCTCAAGAGACCCAGTACTTC. This gives the protein CASSQDWAAQETQYF. The gene calls are TRBV4-3 and TRBJ2-5, with D unclear. V dropped 0 bases and J dropped 2 bases, with 10 bases sitting between them. Germline values: CDR1 LGHNA, CDR2 YSLEER. The CDR3 sequence is 15 residues long.

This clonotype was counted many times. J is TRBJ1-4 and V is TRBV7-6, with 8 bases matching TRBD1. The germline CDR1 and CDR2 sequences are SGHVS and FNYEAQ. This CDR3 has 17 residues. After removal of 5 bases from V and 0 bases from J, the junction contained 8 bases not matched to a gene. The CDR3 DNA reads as TGTGCCAGCAGCACCGGGACAGGCGTTGCAACTAATGAAAAACTGTTTTTT. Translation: CASSTGTGVATNEKLFF.

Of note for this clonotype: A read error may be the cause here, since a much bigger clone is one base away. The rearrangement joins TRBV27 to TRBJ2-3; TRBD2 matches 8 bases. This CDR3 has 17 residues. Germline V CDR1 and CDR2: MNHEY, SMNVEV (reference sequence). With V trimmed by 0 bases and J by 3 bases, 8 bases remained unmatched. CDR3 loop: CASSLSASGPLTDTQYF. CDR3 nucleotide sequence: TGTGCCAGCAGTTTATCGGCTAGCGGGCCCTTAACAGATACGCAGTATTTT.

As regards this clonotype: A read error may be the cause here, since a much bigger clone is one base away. The DNA for the CDR3 is TGTGCCAGCAATTTAACGGGGGGGCACTCCTACGAGCAGTACTTC. The encoded protein is CASNLTGGHSYEQYF. This sequence joins TRBV12-3 or TRBV12-4 and TRBJ2-7; 8 nucleotides align to TRBD2. The CDR3 spans 15 residues.

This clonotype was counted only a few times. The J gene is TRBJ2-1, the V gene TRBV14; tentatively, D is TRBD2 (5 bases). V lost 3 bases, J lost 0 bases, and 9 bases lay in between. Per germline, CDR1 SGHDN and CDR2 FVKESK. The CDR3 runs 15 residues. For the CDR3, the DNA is TGTGCCAGCAGCCAGGACTGGAGCTCCTACAATGAGCAGTTCTTC. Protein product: CASSQDWSSYNEQFF.

The CDR3 loop reads CASRELLNNNEQFF. CDR3 sequence (DNA): TGTGCCAGCCGAGAGTTACTTAATAACAATGAGCAGTTCTTC. The V gene is TRBV27, the J gene TRBJ2-1; no clear D. The CDR3 loop spans 14 amino acids. In germline, CDR1 is MNHEY, CDR2 SMNVEV (reference sequence). V dropped 8 bases and J dropped 5 bases, with 16 bases sitting between them.

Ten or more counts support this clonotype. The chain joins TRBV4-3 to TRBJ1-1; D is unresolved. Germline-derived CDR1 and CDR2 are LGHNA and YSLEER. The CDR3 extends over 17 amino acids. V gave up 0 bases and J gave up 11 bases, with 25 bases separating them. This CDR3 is CASSQDPGGPGLIGAFF. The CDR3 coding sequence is TGCGCCAGCAGCCAAGATCCGGGAGGACCCGGGCTAATAGGGGCTTTCTTT.

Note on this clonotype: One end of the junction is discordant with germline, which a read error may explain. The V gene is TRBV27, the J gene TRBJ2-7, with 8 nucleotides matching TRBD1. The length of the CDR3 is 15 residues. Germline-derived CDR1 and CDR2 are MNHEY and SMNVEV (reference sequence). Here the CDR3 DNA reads TGTGCCTGCAGCACGAGGACAGGGCTTTCCTACGAGCAGTACTTC. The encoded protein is CACSTRTGLSYEQYF.

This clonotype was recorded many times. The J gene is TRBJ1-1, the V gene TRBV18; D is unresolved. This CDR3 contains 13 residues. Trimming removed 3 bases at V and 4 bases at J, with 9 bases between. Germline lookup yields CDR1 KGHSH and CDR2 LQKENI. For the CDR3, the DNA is TGTGCCAGCTCACCGGGAGTAGGCACTGAAGCTTTCTTT. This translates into CASSPGVGTEAFF.

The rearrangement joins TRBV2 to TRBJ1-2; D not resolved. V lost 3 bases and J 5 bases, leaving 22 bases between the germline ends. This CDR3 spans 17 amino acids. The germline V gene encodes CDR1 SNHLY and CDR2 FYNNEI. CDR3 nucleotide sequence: TGTGCCAGCAGTGAGGGGTCCGTTCCCTCGGCGATTTATGGCTACACCTTC. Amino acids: CASSEGSVPSAIYGYTF.

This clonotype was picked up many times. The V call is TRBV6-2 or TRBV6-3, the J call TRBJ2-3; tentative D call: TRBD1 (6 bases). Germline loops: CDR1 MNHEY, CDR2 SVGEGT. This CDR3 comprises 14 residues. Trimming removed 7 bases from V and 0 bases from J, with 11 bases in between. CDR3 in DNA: TGTGCCAGCACGGCGGACAGAAGCACAGATACGCAGTATTTT. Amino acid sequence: CASTADRSTDTQYF.

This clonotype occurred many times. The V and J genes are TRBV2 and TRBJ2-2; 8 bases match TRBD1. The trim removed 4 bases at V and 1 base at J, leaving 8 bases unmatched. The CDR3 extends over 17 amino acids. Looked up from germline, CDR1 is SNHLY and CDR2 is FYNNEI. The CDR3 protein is CASSGLWDRMNTGELFF. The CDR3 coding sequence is TGTGCCAGCAGTGGATTGTGGGACAGGATGAACACCGGGGAGCTGTTTTTT.

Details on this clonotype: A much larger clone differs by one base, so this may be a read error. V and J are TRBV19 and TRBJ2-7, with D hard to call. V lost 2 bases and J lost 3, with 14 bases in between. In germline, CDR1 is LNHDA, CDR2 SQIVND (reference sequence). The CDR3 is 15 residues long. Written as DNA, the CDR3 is TGTGCCAGTAGTATAAGGGAAACCCGAATCTACGAGCAGTACTTC. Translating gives CASSIRETRIYEQYF.

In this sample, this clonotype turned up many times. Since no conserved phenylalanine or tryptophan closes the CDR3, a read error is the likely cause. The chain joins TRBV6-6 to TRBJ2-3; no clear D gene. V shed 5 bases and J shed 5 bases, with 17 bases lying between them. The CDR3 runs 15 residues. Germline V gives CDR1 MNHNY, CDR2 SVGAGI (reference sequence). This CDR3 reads CASSQSWQVRDTQYL. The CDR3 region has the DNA TGTGCCAGCAGTCAGTCGTGGCAGGTCAGAGATACGCAGTATCTT.

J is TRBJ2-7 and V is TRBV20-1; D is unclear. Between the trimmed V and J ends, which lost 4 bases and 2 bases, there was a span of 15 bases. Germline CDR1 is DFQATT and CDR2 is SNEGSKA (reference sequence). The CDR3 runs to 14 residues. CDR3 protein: CSATGPRTAYEQYF. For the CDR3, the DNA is TGCAGTGCTACCGGACCGAGAACAGCCTACGAGCAGTACTTC.

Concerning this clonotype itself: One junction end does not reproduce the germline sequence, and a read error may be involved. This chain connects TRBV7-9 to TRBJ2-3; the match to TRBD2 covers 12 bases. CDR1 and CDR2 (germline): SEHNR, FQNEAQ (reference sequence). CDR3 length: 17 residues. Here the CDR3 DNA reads TGTGCCAGCAGCTCCCTGGCGGGACTAGCGGGTACAGATACGCAGTGTTTT. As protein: CASSSLAGLAGTDTQCF.

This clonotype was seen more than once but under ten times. The CDR3 region is CSASELAGENEQFF. In DNA form, the CDR3 reads TGCAGTGCTAGCGAGCTAGCGGGGGAGAATGAGCAGTTCTTC. This chain joins TRBV20-1 and TRBJ2-1, with TRBD2 matching 10 bases. CDR1 is DFQATT, CDR2 SNEGSKA, per germline (reference sequence). The V gene end was trimmed by 3 bases and the J gene end by 7 bases; junction bases not matched to a gene: 6. This CDR3 has 14 amino acids.

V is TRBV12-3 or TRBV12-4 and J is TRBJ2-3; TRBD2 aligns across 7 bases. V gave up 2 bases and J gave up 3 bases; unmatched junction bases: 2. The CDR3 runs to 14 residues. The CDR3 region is CASSLLAETDTQYF. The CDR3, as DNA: TGTGCCAGCAGTTTACTAGCGGAAACAGATACGCAGTATTTT.

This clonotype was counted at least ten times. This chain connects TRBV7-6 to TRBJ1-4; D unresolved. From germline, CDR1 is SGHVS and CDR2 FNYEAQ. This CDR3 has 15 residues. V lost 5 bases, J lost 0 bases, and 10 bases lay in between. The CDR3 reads CASSAPVTTNEKLFF. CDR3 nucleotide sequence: TGTGCCAGCAGCGCCCCTGTAACAACTAATGAAAAACTGTTTTTT. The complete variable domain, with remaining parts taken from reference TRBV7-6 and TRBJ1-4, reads GAGVSQSPRYKVTKRGQDVALRCDPISGHVSLYWYRQALGQGPEFLTYFNYEAQQDKSGLPNDRFSAERPEGSISTLTIQRTEQRDSAMYRCASSAPVTTNEKLFFGSGTQLSVL.

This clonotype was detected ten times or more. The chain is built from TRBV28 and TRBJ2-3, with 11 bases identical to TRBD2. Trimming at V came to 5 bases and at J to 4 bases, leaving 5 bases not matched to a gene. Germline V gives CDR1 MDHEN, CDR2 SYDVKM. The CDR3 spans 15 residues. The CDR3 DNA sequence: TGTGCCAGCAGTAAACTAGCGGGAGATGCAGATACGCAGTATTTT. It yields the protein CASSKLAGDADTQYF.

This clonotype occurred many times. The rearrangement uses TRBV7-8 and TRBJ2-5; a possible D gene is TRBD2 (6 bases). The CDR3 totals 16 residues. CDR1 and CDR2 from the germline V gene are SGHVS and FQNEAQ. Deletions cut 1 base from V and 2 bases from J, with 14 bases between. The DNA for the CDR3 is TGTGCCAGCAGCTTAGGATTTGGCGGGGAACAAGAGACCCAGTACTTC. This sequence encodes CASSLGFGGEQETQYF.